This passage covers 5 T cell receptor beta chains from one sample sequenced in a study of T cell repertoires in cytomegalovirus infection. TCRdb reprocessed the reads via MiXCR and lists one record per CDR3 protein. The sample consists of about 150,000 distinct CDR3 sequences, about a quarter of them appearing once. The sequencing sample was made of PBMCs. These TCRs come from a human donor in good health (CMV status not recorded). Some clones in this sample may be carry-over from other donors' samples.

The CDR3 spells CASSSSGTVGYGYTF. CDR3 sequence (DNA): TGTGCCAGCAGCTCCTCCGGGACCGTGGGCTATGGCTACACCTTC. The chain joins TRBV7-9 to TRBJ1-2; TRBD1 might be the D (5 bases). CDR3 size: 15 residues. Germline V gene data show CDR1 as SEHNR and CDR2 as FQNEAQ (reference sequence). Trimming removed 4 bases from V and 4 bases from J, with 16 bases in between. Filled out from reference TRBV7-9 and TRBJ1-2, the complete variable domain reads DTGVSQNPRHKITKRGQNVTFRCDPISEHNRLYWYRQTLGQGPEFLTYFQNEAQLEKSRLLSDRFSAERPKGSFSTLEIQRTEQGDSAMYLCASSSSGTVGYGYTFGSGTRLTVV.

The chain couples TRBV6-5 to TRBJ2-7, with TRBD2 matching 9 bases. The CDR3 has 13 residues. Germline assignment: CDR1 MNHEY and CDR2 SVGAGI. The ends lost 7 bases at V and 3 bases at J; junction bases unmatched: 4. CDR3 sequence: CASKETSGYEQYF. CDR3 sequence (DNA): TGTGCCAGCAAAGAGACTAGCGGCTACGAGCAGTACTTC.

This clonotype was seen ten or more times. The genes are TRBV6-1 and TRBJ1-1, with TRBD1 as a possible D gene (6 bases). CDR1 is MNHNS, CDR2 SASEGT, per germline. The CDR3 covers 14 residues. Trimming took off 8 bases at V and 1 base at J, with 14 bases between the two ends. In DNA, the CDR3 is TGTGCCAGCTCCCGCGGAGGGGGGAACACTGAAGCTTTCTTT. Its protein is CASSRGGGNTEAFF.

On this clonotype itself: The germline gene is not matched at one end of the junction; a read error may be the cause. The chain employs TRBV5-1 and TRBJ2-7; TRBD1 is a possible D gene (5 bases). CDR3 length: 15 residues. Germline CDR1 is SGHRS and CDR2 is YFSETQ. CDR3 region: CASSWTKGQTYEQYF. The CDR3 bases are TGCGCCAGTAGCTGGACAAAGGGTCAAACCTACGAGCAGTACTTC.

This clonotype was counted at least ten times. The CDR3 DNA reads as TGTGCCAGCAGCTCCCCGGCCTCCTACAATGAGCAGTTCTTC. This gives the protein CASSSPASYNEQFF. The J gene is TRBJ2-1, the V gene TRBV7-2; D is unresolved. The V and J ends lost 4 bases and 0 bases respectively, with 7 bases between them. Germline V lookup: CDR1 SGHTA, CDR2 FQGNSA. CDR3 length: 14 amino acids. The full variable domain, completed using reference TRBV7-2 and TRBJ2-1, is GAGVSQSPSNKVTEKGKDVELRCDPISGHTALYWYRQSLGQGLEFLIYFQGNSAPDKSGLPSDRFSAERTGGSVSTLTIQRTQQEDSAVYLCASSSPASYNEQFFGPGTRLTVL.